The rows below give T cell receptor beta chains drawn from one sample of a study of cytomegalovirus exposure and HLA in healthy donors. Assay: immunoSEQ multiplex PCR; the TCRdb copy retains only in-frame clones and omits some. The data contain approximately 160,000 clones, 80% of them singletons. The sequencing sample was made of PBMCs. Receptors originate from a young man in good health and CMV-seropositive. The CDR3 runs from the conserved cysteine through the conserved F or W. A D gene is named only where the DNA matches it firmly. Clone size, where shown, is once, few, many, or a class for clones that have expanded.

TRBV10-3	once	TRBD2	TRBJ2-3	TGTGCCATCGGAAGTAGCGGGGTTTCGGGTACGCAGTATTTT	CAIGSSGVSGTQYF
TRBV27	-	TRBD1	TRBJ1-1	TGTGCCAGCAGTCCTTCAGGGGGGAGGAACACTGAAGCTTTCTTT	CASSPSGGRNTEAFF
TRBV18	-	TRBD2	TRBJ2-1	TGTGCCAGCTCACACACAATTGTGGTAGCGGGAGTTTATTACAATGAGCAGTTCTTC	CASSHTIVVAGVYYNEQFF
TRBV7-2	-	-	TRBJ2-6	TGTGCCAGCAGCCCTTACGGACAGTCTGGGGCCAACGTCCTGACTTTC	CASSPYGQSGANVLTF
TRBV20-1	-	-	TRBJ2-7	TGCAGTGCTAGGGACAGTTACGAGCAGTACTTC	CSARDSYEQYF
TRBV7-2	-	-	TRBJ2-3	TGTGCCAGCAGCCCCGACACTAGCAGAGATACGCAGTATTTT	CASSPDTSRDTQYF
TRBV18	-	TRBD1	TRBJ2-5	TGTGCCAGCTCACCCGGACAGGGGGCGCGGGAGACCCAGTACTTC	CASSPGQGARETQYF
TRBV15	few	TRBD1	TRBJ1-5	TGTGCCACCAACCCCGACAGGGGGAAAGATCAGCCCCAGCATTTT	CATNPDRGKDQPQHF
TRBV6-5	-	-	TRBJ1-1	TGTGCCAGCAGTTACTCCCCAGACTCGAACACTGAAGCTTTCTTT	CASSYSPDSNTEAFF
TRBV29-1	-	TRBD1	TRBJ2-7	TGCAGCGTTTTACCCCCCTCCGGGACAGGGCCCTACGAGCAGTACTTC	CSVLPPSGTGPYEQYF
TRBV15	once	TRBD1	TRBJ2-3	TGTGCCACCAGCAGAGATGGGGACAGGGGGGTCGATACGCAGTATTTT	CATSRDGDRGVDTQYF
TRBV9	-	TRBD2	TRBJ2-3	TGTGCCAGCAGCGCCTCGCCTAGCGGGATTGAGGCAGATACGCAGTATTTT	CASSASPSGIEADTQYF
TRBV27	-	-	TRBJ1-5	TGTGCCAGCCGCCTCGGGAGCAATCAGCCCCAACATTTT	CASRLGSNQPQHF
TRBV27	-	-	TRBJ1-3	TGTGCCAGCAGTACCGGGACAGGAAACACCATATATTTT	CASSTGTGNTIYF
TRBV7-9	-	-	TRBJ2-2	TGTGCCAGCAGCTTTAGGGAGACCGGGGAGCTGTTTTTT	CASSFRETGELFF
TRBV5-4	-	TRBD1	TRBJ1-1	TGTGCCAGCGGCCAGGACAGGGCCGACACTGAAGCTTTCTTT	CASGQDRADTEAFF
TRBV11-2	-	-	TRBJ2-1	TGTGCCAGCAGCTCTACAGGAGACAATGAGCAGTTCTTC	CASSSTGDNEQFF
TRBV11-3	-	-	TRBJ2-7	TGTGCCAGCAGCTTAGCCCCAGAATCATACGAGCAGTACTTC	CASSLAPESYEQYF
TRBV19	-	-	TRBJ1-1	TGTGCCAGTACCGACAGCGGACAGAGGGAAGCTTTCTTT	CASTDSGQREAFF
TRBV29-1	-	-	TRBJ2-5	TGCAGCGTTGGAGCGGGTGGCCAAGAGACCCAGTACTTC	CSVGAGGQETQYF
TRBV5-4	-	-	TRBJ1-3	TGTGCCAGCAGCCAGGGGAATCTGTGGAACACCATATATTTT	CASSQGNLWNTIYF
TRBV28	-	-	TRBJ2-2	TGTGCCAGCAGACTGAACACCGGGGAGCTGTTTTTT	CASRLNTGELFF
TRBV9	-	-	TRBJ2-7	TGTGCCAGCAGCGTGGCGGACTCCTACGAGCAGTACTTC	CASSVADSYEQYF
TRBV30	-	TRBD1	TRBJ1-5	TGTGCCTGGAGTACAGGGGGAGATCAGCCCCAGCATTTT	CAWSTGGDQPQHF
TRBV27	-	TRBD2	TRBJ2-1	TGTGCCAGCAGCCAACTAGCGGGTGAACAGTTCTTC	CASSQLAGEQFF
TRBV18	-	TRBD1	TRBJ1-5	TGTGCCAGCTCACTGGCCGGGACAGGGAATCAGCCCCAGCATTTT	CASSLAGTGNQPQHF
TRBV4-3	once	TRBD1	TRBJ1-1	TGCGCCAGCAGCCTCCTGAGGACAGGGGACACTGAAGCTTTCTTT	CASSLLRTGDTEAFF
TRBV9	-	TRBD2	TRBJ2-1	TGTGCCAGCAGCGTAGGGACTAGCGGGGGGGCCCGGCAGTTCTTC	CASSVGTSGGARQFF
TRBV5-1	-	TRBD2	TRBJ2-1	TGCGCCAGCAGCTTGACCCCCGGACTAGCGGGGGGGCCACCCTACAATGAGCAGTTCTTC	CASSLTPGLAGGPPYNEQFF
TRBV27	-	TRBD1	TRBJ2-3	TGTGCCAGCAGACAGGACAGGAGCACAGATACGCAGTATTTT	CASRQDRSTDTQYF
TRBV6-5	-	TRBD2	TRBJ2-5	TGTGCCAGCAGTTACGCTCGCGCTAGCGGGACCCAGTACTTC	CASSYARASGTQYF
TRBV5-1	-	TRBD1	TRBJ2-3	TGCGCCAGCAGCTTCGGGACAGGGCACACAGATACGCAGTATTTT	CASSFGTGHTDTQYF
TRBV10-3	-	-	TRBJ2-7	TGTGCCATCGGTCGGGGGAACGAGCAGTACTTC	CAIGRGNEQYF
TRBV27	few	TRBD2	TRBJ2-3	TGTGCCAAAGGTCCTAGCGGGAGGAGTGTTGTTCGGGTCACAGATACGCAGTATTTT	CAKGPSGRSVVRVTDTQYF
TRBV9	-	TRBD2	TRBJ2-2	TGTGCCAGCAGCGTCGGCCTAGCGGGGGCGACGGGGACCGGGGAGCTGTTTTTT	CASSVGLAGATGTGELFF
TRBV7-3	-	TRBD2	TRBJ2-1	TGTGCCAGCAGCTTATCCCCCGGGAGGGGCTCCTACAATGAGCAGTTCTTC	CASSLSPGRGSYNEQFF
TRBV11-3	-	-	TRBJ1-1	TGTGCCAGCAGCCCTCGACAGAGAAACACTGAAGCTTTCTTT	CASSPRQRNTEAFF